These 24 T cell receptor beta chains were sequenced from one sample in a study of breast tumors, draining lymph nodes, adjacent tissues. Via MiXCR, TCRdb re-called the multiplex PCR reads, giving one row per CDR3 protein. The table has a few hundred thousand distinct CDR3 sequences, under 35% seen once. Axillary draining lymph nodes of breast cancer patients supplied the node samples. The sample taken for sequencing was axillary lymph node tissue. The origin of the receptors is a female donor with breast cancer. Some clones in this sample may be carry-over from other donors' samples.

This clonotype was recorded many times. The V and J genes are TRBV7-6 and TRBJ2-3; D unclear. This CDR3 region has 13 residues. V lost 3 bases and J 5 bases, leaving 9 bases between the germline ends. Germline V gene sequence: CDR1 SGHVS, CDR2 FNYEAQ. CDR3 sequence: CASSFTGGDTQYF. The DNA for the CDR3 is TGTGCCAGCAGCTTCACCGGCGGAGATACGCAGTATTTT.

J is TRBJ1-4 and V is TRBV19; 7 nucleotides match TRBD1. The germline CDR1 and CDR2 sequences are LNHDA and SQIVND (reference sequence). V shed 5 bases, J shed 2 bases, and the junction held 5 bases outside the gene matches. The CDR3 extends over 15 amino acids. CDR3: CASSHRGQTNEKLFF. The CDR3 DNA reads as TGTGCCAGTAGTCACAGGGGACAGACTAATGAAAAACTGTTTTTT.

This clonotype was detected many times. V usage is TRBV7-6 and J usage is TRBJ2-1; a possible D gene is TRBD1 (5 bases). In germline, CDR1 is SGHVS, CDR2 FNYEAQ. This CDR3 spans 14 amino acids. The V and J ends lost 5 bases and 5 bases respectively, with 13 bases between them. Here the CDR3 reads CASSPHLTDNEQFF. In DNA, the CDR3 is TGTGCCAGCAGCCCTCACCTGACAGACAATGAGCAGTTCTTC.

This clonotype was detected many times. The V and J genes are TRBV20-1 and TRBJ2-3, with TRBD1 matching 10 bases. The CDR3 is 13 amino acids. V lost 4 bases, J lost 5 bases, and 3 bases stayed unmatched. CDR1 DFQATT and CDR2 SNEGSKA come from the germline V gene (reference sequence). The CDR3 is CSANRDRGDTQYF. The CDR3 DNA sequence: TGCAGTGCTAACCGGGACAGGGGAGATACGCAGTATTTT.

This clonotype was recorded at least ten times. This chain connects TRBV15 to TRBJ2-5, with D maybe TRBD2 (6 bases). Between the trimmed V and J ends, which lost 3 bases and 1 base, there was a span of 12 bases. This CDR3 has 15 amino acids. Germline V gene sequence: CDR1 LNHNV, CDR2 YYDKDF (reference sequence). In nucleotides, the CDR3 is TGTGCCACCAGCAGTGGTCAGGGACTCCAAGAGACCCAGTACTTC. As protein: CATSSGQGLQETQYF.

This clonotype has ten or more counts. The chain recombines TRBV20-1 with TRBJ2-5; no definite D call. The CDR3 contains 14 residues. Trimming stripped 2 bases from V and 2 bases from J, with 12 bases between. In germline, CDR1 is DFQATT, CDR2 SNEGSKA (reference sequence). The CDR3 DNA is TGCAGTGCTAGACGAGAGGCGGTACAAGAGACCCAGTACTTC. Its protein is CSARREAVQETQYF.

This clonotype came up once. DNA of the CDR3: TGTGCCACCAGGGGGAAATACGAGCAGTACTTC. Translating gives CATRGKYEQYF. The rearrangement joins TRBV24-1 to TRBJ2-7, with D unclear. CDR1 is KGHDR and CDR2 is SFDVKD in the germline V gene. Trimming stripped 7 bases from V and 4 bases from J, with 7 bases between. The CDR3 is made up of 11 amino acids.

This clonotype was counted once. A much larger clonotype is one base distant, so this may be a read error. Without the conserved terminal phenylalanine or tryptophan, this CDR3 likely stems from a read error. V and J are TRBV2 and TRBJ1-1; no clear D gene. The germline gives CDR1 SNHLY, CDR2 FYNNEI. The germline V and J ends were trimmed by 4 bases and 3 bases, with 3 bases remaining between them. The CDR3 is 11 amino acids. The chain's CDR3 is CASSGDTEAFL. The CDR3, as DNA: TGTGCCAGCAGTGGCGACACTGAAGCTTTCCTT.

The chain carries TRBV5-4 and TRBJ2-6; TRBD1 aligns across 7 bases. V shed 3 bases and J 0 bases; nucleotides not matched to a gene: 9. The length of the CDR3 is 18 residues. In germline, CDR1 is SGHNT, CDR2 YYREEE (reference sequence). The CDR3 reads CASSWGQRPDSGANVLTF. Here the CDR3 DNA reads TGTGCCAGCAGCTGGGGACAGAGACCTGACTCTGGGGCCAACGTCCTGACTTTC.

This clonotype was detected ten times or more. The CDR3 DNA follows: TGTGCCAGCTCGTGGGGCCTGCCCTATGGCTACACCTTC. Its translation: CASSWGLPYGYTF. J is TRBJ1-2 and V is TRBV19; possible D gene TRBD1, 5 bases. Germline loops: CDR1 LNHDA, CDR2 SQIVND (reference sequence). The length of the CDR3 is 13 residues. The germline V and J ends were trimmed by 9 bases and 4 bases, with 15 bases remaining between them.

This clonotype was counted only a few times. The chain combines TRBV20-1 with TRBJ2-4, with D possibly called TRBD1 or TRBD2 (5 bases each). The germline V gene has CDR1 DFQATT and CDR2 SNEGSKA (reference sequence). V lost 1 base, J lost 2 bases, and 12 bases lay in between. The CDR3 has 15 residues. CDR3 in DNA: TGCAGTGCTAGAGTGGTAGAGGGGACCAAAAACATTCAGTACTTC. Amino acid sequence: CSARVVEGTKNIQYF.

Many counts were recorded for this clonotype. CDR3 in amino acids: CASSPSTDRGQPQHF. CDR3 bases: TGTGCCAGCAGCCCTTCGACGGACCGGGGTCAGCCCCAGCATTTT. The chain uses TRBV7-2 and TRBJ1-5, with D hard to call. This CDR3 comprises 15 residues. The germline V and J ends were trimmed by 5 bases and 6 bases, with 17 bases remaining between them. Germline CDR1 reads SGHTA; CDR2 reads FQGNSA. Combining the CDR3 with reference TRBV7-2 and TRBJ1-5 gives the whole variable domain GAGVSQSPSNKVTEKGKDVELRCDPISGHTALYWYRQSLGQGLEFLIYFQGNSAPDKSGLPSDRFSAERTGGSVSTLTIQRTQQEDSAVYLCASSPSTDRGQPQHFGDGTRLSIL.

Turning to this clonotype: A read error may produce the germline difference seen at one junction end. The chain joins TRBV28 to TRBJ2-1; 7 positions match TRBD2. This CDR3 spans 17 amino acids. Germline V CDR1 and CDR2: MDHEN, SYDVKM. The CDR3 nucleotides read TGTTCCAGCAGTTCCCTCCGCGGGGGAGCCGGGTACAATGAGCAGTTCTTC. Its protein product is CSSSSLRGGAGYNEQFF. Filled out from reference TRBV28 and TRBJ2-1, the complete variable domain reads DVKVTQSSRYLVKRTGEKVFLECVQDMDHENMFWYRQDPGLGLRLIYFSYDVKMKEKGDIPEGYSVSREKKERFSLILESASTNQTSMYLCSSSSLRGGAGYNEQFFGPGTRLTVL.

This clonotype has only a few counts. This CDR3 reads CASSQTGTKRRDEQFF. DNA for the CDR3: TGTGCCAGCAGCCAAACCGGCACAAAACGGAGGGATGAGCAGTTCTTC. The chain has TRBV3-1 and TRBJ2-1; TRBD2 is a possible D gene (6 bases). Trimming shortened V by 2 bases and J by 8 bases, and 19 bases separated the two germline ends. Germline values: CDR1 LGHDT, CDR2 YNNKEL (reference sequence). This CDR3 has 16 amino acids.

This clonotype was seen many times. This sequence joins TRBV6-5 and TRBJ1-2; no definite D call. V lost 6 bases to trimming and J lost 8 bases, with 22 bases between them. The CDR3 is made up of 15 amino acids. Per the germline V gene, CDR1 is MNHEY and CDR2 is SVGAGI. CDR3 sequence (DNA): TGTGCCAGCAGCCCTCTAGGACTGAGCTCCTACGGCTACACCTTC. Amino acids: CASSPLGLSSYGYTF.

The chain joins TRBV5-1 to TRBJ2-3; 7 bases fit TRBD2. The CDR3 runs to 18 residues. From germline, CDR1 is SGHRS and CDR2 YFSETQ. The trim removed 3 bases at V and 2 bases at J, leaving 15 bases unmatched. The CDR3 nucleotides read TGCGCCAGCAGCTCGGGGGGTGGTCGGGGGGACCTCACAGATACGCAGTATTTT. Translating it yields CASSSGGGRGDLTDTQYF.

The rearrangement links TRBV12-3 or TRBV12-4 to TRBJ2-7; D unresolved. The CDR3 spans 13 residues. Deletions cut 3 bases from V and 2 bases from J, with 8 bases between. In nucleotides, the CDR3 is TGTGCCAGCAGTTTCGGCAGCCCCTACGAGCAGTACTTC. It codes for CASSFGSPYEQYF.

Ten or more counts support this clonotype. CDR3 nucleotides: TGCGCCAGCTATACCGGGACTAGCGGCCACGAGCAGTACTTC. The encoded protein is CASYTGTSGHEQYF. The J gene is TRBJ2-7, the V gene TRBV5-1, with 11 bases identical to TRBD2. J lost 5 bases, V lost 7 bases, and 8 bases had no gene match. The CDR3 is made up of 14 amino acids. CDR1 is SGHRS, CDR2 YFSETQ, per germline. The full variable domain, completed using reference TRBV5-1 and TRBJ2-7, is KAGVTQTPRYLIKTRGQQVTLSCSPISGHRSVSWYQQTPGQGLQFLFEYFSETQRNKGNFPGRFSGRQFSNSRSEMNVSTLELGDSALYLCASYTGTSGHEQYFGPGTRLTVT.

This clonotype has a handful of counts. V usage is TRBV30 and J usage is TRBJ2-5; possibly TRBD1 for D (6 bases). Germline values: CDR1 GTSNPN, CDR2 SVGIG (reference sequence). The CDR3 totals 13 residues. Trimming pared 3 bases from V and 1 base from J, leaving 9 bases between. The chain's CDR3 is CAWRGQRQETQYF. The CDR3 bases are TGTGCCTGGAGAGGACAGCGCCAAGAGACCCAGTACTTC.

On this clonotype: An end of the junction does not agree with germline; a read error may underlie this. This chain connects TRBV7-9 to TRBJ1-2, with 9 bases matching TRBD1. The length of the CDR3 is 12 residues. In germline, CDR1 is SEHNR, CDR2 FQNEAQ (reference sequence). CDR3: CARRTGDYGYTF. CDR3 DNA sequence: TGTGCCCGCAGGACAGGGGACTATGGCTACACCTTC.

This sequence joins TRBV12-3 or TRBV12-4 and TRBJ2-2; a possible D gene is TRBD1 (6 bases). This CDR3 is built from 16 residues. Trimming removed 3 bases from V and 2 bases from J, with 13 bases in between. CDR3 DNA sequence: TGTGCCAGCAGTTTTTTCCGGGACACCAACACCGGGGAGCTGTTTTTT. Protein product: CASSFFRDTNTGELFF.

This clonotype appeared many times. This chain connects TRBV30 to TRBJ2-7; D remains ambiguous. V gave up 1 base and J gave up 2 bases, with 6 bases separating them. This CDR3 region has 12 residues. CDR1 and CDR2 (germline): GTSNPN, SVGIG (reference sequence). This chain's CDR3 is CAWSDETYEQYF. CDR3 coding DNA: TGTGCCTGGAGTGACGAGACCTACGAGCAGTACTTC.

This clonotype was recorded many times. The V and J genes are TRBV7-2 and TRBJ1-2; D gene uncertain. V was cut by 0 bases and J by 8 bases, with 7 bases left in between. The CDR3 runs to 12 residues. CDR1 and CDR2 (germline): SGHTA, FQGNSA. CDR3 DNA sequence: TGTGCCAGCAGCTTAGCAGGGCAGGGCTACACCTTC. It encodes CASSLAGQGYTF.

There are many counts of this clonotype. One end of the junction is discordant with germline, which a read error may explain. The chain couples TRBV9 to TRBJ2-5; no definite D call. Germline loops: CDR1 SGDLS, CDR2 YYNGEE. CDR3 size: 14 residues. The CDR3 protein is CASSVLGSQETQSF. The CDR3 region has the DNA TGTGCCAGCAGCGTATTAGGGTCCCAAGAGACCCAGTCCTTC.